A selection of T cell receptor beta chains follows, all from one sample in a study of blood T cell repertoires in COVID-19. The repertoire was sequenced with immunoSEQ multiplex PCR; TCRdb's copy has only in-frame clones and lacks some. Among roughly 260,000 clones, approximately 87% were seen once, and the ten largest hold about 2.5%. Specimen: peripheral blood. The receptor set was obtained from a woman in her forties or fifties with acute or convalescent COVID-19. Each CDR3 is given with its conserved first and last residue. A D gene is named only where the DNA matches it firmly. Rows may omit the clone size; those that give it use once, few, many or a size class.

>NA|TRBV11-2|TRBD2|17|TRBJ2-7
TGTGCCAGCAGCTTATATTTGGGGACTAGCGGGAACCACGAGCAGTACTTC
CASSLYLGTSGNHEQYF
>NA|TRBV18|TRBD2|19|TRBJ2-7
TGTGCCAGCACTCGGATGGGACTAGCGGGAGGGGGAAGCTCCTACGAGCAGTACTTC
CASTRMGLAGGGSSYEQYF
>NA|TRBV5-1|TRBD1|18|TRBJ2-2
TGCGCCAGCAGCTTGGATGGGACAGGGTTGAGTCGGACCGGGGAGCTGTTTTTT
CASSLDGTGLSRTGELFF
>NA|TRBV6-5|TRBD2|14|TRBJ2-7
TGTGCCAGCAGTTTTCAGAGCGGGAGCTACGAGCAGTACTTC
CASSFQSGSYEQYF
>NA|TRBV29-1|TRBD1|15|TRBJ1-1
TGCAGCGTTTCGACAGGGTCCTCGCGGAACACTGAAGCTTTCTTT
CSVSTGSSRNTEAFF
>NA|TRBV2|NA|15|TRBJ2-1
TGTGCCAGCAGTGAACGGGAGAGCTCCTACAATGAGCAGTTCTTC
CASSERESSYNEQFF
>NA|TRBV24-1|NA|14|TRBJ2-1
TGTGCCACCCAACTCGGGGGGCCGTACAATGAGCAGTTCTTC
CATQLGGPYNEQFF
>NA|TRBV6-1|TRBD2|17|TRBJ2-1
TGTGCCAGCAGTGAATCCCTGACTAGCTCCGGATGGGGCGAGCAGTTCTTC
CASSESLTSSGWGEQFF
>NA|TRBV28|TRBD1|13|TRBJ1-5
TGTGCCAGCACCGAGGACAGGGCGATAGCCCAGCATTTT
CASTEDRAIAQHF
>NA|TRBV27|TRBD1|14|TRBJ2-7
TGTGCCAGCAGTCGAAGACAGGGGGCCTACGAGCAGTACTTC
CASSRRQGAYEQYF
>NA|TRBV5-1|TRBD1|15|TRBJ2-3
TGCGCCAGCAGCTCACCGGGACAGCGCACAGATACGCAGTATTTT
CASSSPGQRTDTQYF
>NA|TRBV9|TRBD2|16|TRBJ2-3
TGTGCCAGCAGCGTAGTTGCGGGAGGCCCGACAGATACGCAGTATTTT
CASSVVAGGPTDTQYF
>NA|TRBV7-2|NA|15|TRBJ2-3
TGTGCCAGCAGCTTATTGGGCTGGGGCACAGATACGCAGTATTTT
CASSLLGWGTDTQYF
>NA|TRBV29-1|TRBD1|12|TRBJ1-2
TGCAGCGTTGAGGACAGGTTGATGGGCTACACCTTC
CSVEDRLMGYTF
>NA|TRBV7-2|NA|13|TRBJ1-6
TGTGCCAGCAGCTTAGCGGGCGTTTCACCCCTCCACTTT
CASSLAGVSPLHF
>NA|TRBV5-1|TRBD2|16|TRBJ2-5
TGCGCCAGCAGCTTGGCCAGTAGCGGGAGCGGGGAGACCCAGTACTTC
CASSLASSGSGETQYF
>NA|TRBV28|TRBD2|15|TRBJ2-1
TGTGCCAGCAGTTTGAATTCGGGAGGTCTAAATGAGCAGTTCTTC
CASSLNSGGLNEQFF
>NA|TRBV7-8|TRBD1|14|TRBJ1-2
TGTGCCAGCAGCTTAGGATGGACAGGGGAAGGCTACACCTTC
CASSLGWTGEGYTF
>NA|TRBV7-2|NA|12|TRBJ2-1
TGTGCCAGCAGCTTAACAGGGCATGAGCAGTTCTTC
CASSLTGHEQFF
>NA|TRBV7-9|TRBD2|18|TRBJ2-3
TGTGCCAGCAGCTTAGCCCCCGGATGGCGGGAGGGCTTTTCTACGGAGTATTTT
CASSLAPGWREGFSTEYF
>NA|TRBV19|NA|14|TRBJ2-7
TGTGCCAGTAGACCTAGAGCGGGCGCCTACGAGCAGTACTTC
CASRPRAGAYEQYF
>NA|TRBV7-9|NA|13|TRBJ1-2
TGTGCCAGCAGCCCGGACAGTTTCTATGGCTACACCTTC
CASSPDSFYGYTF
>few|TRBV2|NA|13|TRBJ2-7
TGTGCCAGCCACAGGGACGGGACCTACGAGCAGTACTTC
CASHRDGTYEQYF
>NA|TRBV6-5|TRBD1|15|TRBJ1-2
TGTGCCAGCAGTTGGACAGGGGATTCTAACTATGGCTACACCTTC
CASSWTGDSNYGYTF
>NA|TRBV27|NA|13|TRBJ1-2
TGTGCCAGCAGTTTTGAGGGGGTGGGTGGCTACACCTTC
CASSFEGVGGYTF
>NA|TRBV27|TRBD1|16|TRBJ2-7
TGTGCCAGCAGCCACGACCACCGACAGGGCTCCTACGAGCAGTACTTC
CASSHDHRQGSYEQYF
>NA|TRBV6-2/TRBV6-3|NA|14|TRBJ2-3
TGTGCCAGCAGTTACTCGACTGGCACAGATACGCAGTATTTT
CASSYSTGTDTQYF
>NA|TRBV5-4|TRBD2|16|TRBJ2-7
TGTGCCAGCAGCGTCGCGGTTAGCGGGAGACGGGGGGAGCAGTACTTC
CASSVAVSGRRGEQYF
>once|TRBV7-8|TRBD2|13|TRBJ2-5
TGTGCCAGCAGCTTTTTACGGGGGGGGACCCAGTACTTC
CASSFLRGGTQYF
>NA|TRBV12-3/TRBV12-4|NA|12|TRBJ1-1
TGTGCCAGCAGTTTCGGGCGGGCTGAAGCTTTCTTT
CASSFGRAEAFF
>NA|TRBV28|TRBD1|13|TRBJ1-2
TGTGCCAGCCTTTACAGGGGGCGCAATGGCTACACCTTC
CASLYRGRNGYTF
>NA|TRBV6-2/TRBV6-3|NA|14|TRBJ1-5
TGTGCCAGCAGTTCCGTTTCGTCGTTTCAGCCCCAGCATTTT
CASSSVSSFQPQHF
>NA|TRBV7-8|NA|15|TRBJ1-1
TGTGCCAGCAGCGGACCGGGACACTCGAACACTGAAGCTTTCTTT
CASSGPGHSNTEAFF
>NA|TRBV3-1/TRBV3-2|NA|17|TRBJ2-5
TGTGCCAGCAGCCAAGATAGGGACTCCACGTACCAAGAGACCCAGTACTTC
CASSQDRDSTYQETQYF
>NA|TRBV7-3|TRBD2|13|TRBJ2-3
TGTGCCAGCAGCTCATCTAGCGGACACTCGCAGTATTTT
CASSSSSGHSQYF
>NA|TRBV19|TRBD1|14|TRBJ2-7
TGTGCCAGTAGTCAAAGACAGGGGGCCTACGAGCAGTACTTC
CASSQRQGAYEQYF
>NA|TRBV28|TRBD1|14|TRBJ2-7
TGTGCCAGCAGTTTATTCGGGGACAGTTACGAGCAGTACTTC
CASSLFGDSYEQYF
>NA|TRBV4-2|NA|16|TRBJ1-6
TGTGCCAGCAGCCAAGTTCAGGCCAGGGGTAATTCACCCCTCCACTTT
CASSQVQARGNSPLHF
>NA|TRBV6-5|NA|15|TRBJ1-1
TGTGCCAGCTCCCCGGAACAGGAGCCGAACACTGAAGCTTTCTTT
CASSPEQEPNTEAFF
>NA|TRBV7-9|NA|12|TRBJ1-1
TGTGCCAGCATAACAGGGAACACTGAAGCTTTCTTT
CASITGNTEAFF
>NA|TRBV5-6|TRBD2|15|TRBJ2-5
TGTGCCAGCAGGCAGCATAGCGGGGTACAAGAGACCCAGTACTTC
CASRQHSGVQETQYF
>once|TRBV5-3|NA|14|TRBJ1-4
TGTGCCAGAGGTGATCCAAAGGGGGTCGGGAAACTGTTTTTT
CARGDPKGVGKLFF
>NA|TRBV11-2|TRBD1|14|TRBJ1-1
TGTGCCAGCAGCCTCCAGGGGGCCTACACTGAAGCTTTCTTT
CASSLQGAYTEAFF